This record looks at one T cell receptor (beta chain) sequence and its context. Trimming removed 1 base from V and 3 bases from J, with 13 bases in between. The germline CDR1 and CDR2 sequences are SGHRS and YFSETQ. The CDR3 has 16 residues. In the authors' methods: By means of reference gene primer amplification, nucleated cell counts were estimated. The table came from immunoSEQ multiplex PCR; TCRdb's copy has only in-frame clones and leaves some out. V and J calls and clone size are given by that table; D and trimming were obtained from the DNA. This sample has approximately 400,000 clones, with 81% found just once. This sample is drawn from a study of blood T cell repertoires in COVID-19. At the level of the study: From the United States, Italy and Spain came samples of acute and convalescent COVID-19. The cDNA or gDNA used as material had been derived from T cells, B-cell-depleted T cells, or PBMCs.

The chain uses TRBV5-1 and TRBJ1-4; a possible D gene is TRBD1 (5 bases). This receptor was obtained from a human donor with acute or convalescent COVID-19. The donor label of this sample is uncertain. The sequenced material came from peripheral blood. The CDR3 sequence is CASSLFRVGANEKLFF. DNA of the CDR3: TGCGCCAGCAGCTTGTTCAGGGTTGGAGCTAATGAAAAACTGTTTTTT.